The T cell receptor beta chain described here comes from a study of beta chain features in type 1 diabetes. Whole-study context: There was similarity between patients and healthy donors in age, gender and cell yields.

CDR1 is MDHEN, CDR2 SYDVKM, per germline. With 5 bases clipped from V and 4 bases from J, the junction kept 7 bases outside the gene matches. The CDR3 runs to 14 residues. As to this clone: Its antigen is unidentified.

What was sequenced were expressed TCRB transcripts, since all of the isolated RNA had been reverse transcribed. Data came from immunoSEQ multiplex PCR; TCRdb stores just in-frame clones and leaves some out. Here the sample spans more than 300,000 clones, roughly 15% being singletons. Points from the study as a whole: People with Type 1 diabetes carried modestly yet significantly shorter TCRB CDR3s in all four CD4+ subsets. TCRB repertoires of naive, central memory and Treg cells appeared more similar among patients than among healthy donors.

This TCR came from a woman between 18 and 30 years old in good health. The sequenced material came from naive CD4+ T cells from blood. The chain joins TRBV28 to TRBJ1-2; 7 bases line up with TRBD1. CDR3 region: CASSPHRGSYGYTF. The CDR3 DNA sequence: TGTGCCAGCAGTCCTCACAGGGGTTCCTATGGCTACACCTTC.